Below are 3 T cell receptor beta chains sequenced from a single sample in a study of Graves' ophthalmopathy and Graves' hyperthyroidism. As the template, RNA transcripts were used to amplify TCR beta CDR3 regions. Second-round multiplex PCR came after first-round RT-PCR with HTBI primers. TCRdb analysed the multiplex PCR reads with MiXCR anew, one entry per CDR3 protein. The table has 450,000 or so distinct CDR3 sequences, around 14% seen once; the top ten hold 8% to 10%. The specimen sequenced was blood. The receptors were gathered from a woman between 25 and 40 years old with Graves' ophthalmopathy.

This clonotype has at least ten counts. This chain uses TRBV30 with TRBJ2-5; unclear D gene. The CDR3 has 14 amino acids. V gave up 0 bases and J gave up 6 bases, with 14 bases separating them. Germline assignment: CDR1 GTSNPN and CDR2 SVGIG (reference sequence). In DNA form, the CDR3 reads TGTGCCTGGAGTGTGTTACCCCTGGGGAAGACCCAGTACTTC. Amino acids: CAWSVLPLGKTQYF.

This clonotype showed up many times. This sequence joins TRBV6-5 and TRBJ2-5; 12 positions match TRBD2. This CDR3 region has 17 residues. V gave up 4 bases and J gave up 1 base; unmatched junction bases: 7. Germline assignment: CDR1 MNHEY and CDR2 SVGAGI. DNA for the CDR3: TGTGCCAGCAGTTCTCTACTACTAGCGGGGGGCCAAGAGACCCAGTACTTC. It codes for CASSSLLLAGGQETQYF.

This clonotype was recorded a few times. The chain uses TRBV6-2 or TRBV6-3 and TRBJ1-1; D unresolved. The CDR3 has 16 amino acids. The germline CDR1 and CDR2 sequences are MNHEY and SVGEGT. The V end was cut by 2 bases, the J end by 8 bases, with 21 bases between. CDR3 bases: TGTGCCAGCAGTTACCCCGCCGCTCCAGTTTTTTTCGAAGCTTTCTTT. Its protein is CASSYPAAPVFFEAFF.